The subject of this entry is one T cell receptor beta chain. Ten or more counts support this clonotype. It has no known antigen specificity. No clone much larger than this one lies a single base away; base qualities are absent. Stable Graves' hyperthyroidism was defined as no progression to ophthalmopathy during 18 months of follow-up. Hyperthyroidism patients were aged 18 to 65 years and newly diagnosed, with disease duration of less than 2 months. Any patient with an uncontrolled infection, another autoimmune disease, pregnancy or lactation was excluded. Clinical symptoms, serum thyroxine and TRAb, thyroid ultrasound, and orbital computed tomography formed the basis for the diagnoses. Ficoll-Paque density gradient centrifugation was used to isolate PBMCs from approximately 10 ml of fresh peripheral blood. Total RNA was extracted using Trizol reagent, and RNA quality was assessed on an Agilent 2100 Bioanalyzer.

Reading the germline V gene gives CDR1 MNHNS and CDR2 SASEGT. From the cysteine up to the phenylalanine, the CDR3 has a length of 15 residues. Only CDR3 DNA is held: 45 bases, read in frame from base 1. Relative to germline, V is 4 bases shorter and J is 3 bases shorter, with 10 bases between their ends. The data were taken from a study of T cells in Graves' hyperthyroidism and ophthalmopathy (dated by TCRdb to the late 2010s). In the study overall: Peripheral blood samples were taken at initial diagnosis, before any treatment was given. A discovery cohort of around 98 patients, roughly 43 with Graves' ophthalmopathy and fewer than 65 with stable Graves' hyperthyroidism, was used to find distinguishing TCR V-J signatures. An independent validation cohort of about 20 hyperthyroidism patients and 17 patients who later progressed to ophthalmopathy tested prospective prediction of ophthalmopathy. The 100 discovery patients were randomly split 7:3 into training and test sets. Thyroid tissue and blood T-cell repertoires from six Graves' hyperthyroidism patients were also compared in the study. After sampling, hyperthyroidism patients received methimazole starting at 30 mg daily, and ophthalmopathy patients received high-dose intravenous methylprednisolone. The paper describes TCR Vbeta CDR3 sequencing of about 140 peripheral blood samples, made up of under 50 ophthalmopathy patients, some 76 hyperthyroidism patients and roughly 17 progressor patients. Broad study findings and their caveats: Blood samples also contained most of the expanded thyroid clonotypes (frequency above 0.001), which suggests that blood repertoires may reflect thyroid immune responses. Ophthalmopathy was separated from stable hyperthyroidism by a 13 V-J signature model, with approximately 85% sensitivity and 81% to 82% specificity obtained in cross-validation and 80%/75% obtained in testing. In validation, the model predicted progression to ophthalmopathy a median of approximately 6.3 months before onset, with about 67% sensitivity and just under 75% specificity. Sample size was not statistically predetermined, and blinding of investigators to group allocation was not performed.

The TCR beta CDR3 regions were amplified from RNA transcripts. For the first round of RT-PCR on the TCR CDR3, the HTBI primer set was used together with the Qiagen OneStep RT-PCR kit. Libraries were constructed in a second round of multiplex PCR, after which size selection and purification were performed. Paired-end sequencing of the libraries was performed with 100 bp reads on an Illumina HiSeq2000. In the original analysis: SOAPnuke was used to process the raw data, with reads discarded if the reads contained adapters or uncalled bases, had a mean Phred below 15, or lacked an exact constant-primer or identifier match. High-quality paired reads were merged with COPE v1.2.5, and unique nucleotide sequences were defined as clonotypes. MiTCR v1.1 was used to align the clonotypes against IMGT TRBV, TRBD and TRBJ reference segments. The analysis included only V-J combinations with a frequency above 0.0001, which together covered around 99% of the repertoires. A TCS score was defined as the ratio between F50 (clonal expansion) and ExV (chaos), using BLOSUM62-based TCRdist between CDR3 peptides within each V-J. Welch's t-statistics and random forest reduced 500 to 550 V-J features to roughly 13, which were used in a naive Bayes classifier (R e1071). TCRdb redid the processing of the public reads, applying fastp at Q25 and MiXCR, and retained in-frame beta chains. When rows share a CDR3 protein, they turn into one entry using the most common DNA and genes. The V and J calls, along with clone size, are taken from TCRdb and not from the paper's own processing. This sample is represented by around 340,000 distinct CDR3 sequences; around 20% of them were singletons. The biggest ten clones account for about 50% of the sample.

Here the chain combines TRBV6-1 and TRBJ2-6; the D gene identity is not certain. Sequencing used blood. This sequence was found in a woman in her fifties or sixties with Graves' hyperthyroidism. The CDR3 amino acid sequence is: CASSVHEDGANVLTF. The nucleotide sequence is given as TGTGCCAGCAGTGTCCACGAGGATGGGGCCAACGTCCTGACTTTC.